This T cell receptor (beta chain) was found in a study of T-cell memory formation after mild COVID-19. Germline CDR1 reads SGHNT; CDR2 reads YYREEE (reference sequence). V gave up 2 bases and J gave up 12 bases, with 12 bases separating them. This CDR3 is built from 12 residues. One entry per CDR3 protein, called by TCRdb with MiXCR from the 5' RACE reads. Of a few hundred thousand distinct CDR3 sequences listed, roughly a tenth are singletons. The gene calls are TRBV5-4 and TRBJ2-1, with D possibly being TRBD2 (6 bases). Sequencing input: PBMCs or a T cell subset sorted from them (not recorded which). This TCR derives from a man younger than 30 who had mild COVID-19 (a few samples of this study predate the infection). Cell type and time point are not known. In nucleotides, the CDR3 is TGTGCCAGCAGCTTCTCTTGGGACTCGCAGTTCTTC. It is translated as CASSFSWDSQFF.